This T cell receptor beta chain was identified during a study of cytomegalovirus exposure and HLA in healthy donors. Study observations and caveats: Presence/absence analyses assumed roughly uniform sequencing depth across donors, which may not hold. A few chains tied to CMV proved CMV antigen-specific in vitro. The sole available immune exposure information was CMV serostatus. An observed cluster of highly shared sequence variants was recorded as a likely sequencing artifact.

The PCR used 60 Vbeta and 13 Jbeta primers. Here immunoSEQ multiplex PCR was the method, and the copy in TCRdb shows in-frame clones only, minus some. The data hold some 150,000 clones, with 79% observed a single time. As regards this clone: Its antigen is undetermined.

The length of the CDR3 is 15 residues. Germline CDR1 reads LNHNV; CDR2 reads YYDKDF (reference sequence). The V and J ends lost 5 bases and 3 bases, in that order; junction bases with no gene match: 9. The sequence came from a woman between 40 and 50 years old in good health and CMV-seropositive. The chain has TRBV15 and TRBJ2-7, with 8 positions matching TRBD1. The material sequenced was PBMCs. DNA for the CDR3: TGTGCCACCAGCTCGGACAGGGCCGTCTTCTACGAGCAGTACTTC. This codes for CATSSDRAVFYEQYF.